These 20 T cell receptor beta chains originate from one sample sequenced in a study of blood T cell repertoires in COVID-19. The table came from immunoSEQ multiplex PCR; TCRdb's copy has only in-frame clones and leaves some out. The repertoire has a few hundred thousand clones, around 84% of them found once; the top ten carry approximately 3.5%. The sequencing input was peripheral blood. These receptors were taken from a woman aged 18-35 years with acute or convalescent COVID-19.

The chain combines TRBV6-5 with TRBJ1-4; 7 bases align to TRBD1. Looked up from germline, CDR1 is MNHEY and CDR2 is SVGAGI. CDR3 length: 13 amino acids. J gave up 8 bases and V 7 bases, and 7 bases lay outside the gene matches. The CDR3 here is CASTTGAAEKLFF. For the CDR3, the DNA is TGTGCCAGCACAACAGGGGCCGCGGAAAAACTGTTTTTT.

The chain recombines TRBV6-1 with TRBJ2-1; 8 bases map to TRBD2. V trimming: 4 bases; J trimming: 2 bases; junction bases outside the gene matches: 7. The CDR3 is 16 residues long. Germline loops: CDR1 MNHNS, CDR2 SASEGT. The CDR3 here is CASSVKAGAAYNEQFF. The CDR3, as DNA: TGTGCCAGCAGTGTTAAAGCGGGAGCCGCCTACAATGAGCAGTTCTTC.

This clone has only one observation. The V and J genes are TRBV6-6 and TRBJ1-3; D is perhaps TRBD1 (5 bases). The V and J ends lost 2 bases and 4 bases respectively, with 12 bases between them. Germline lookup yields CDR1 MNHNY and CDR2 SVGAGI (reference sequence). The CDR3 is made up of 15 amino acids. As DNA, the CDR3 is TGTGCCAGCAGTTACCGGGGGGTCAGCGGAAACACCATATATTTT. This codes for CASSYRGVSGNTIYF.

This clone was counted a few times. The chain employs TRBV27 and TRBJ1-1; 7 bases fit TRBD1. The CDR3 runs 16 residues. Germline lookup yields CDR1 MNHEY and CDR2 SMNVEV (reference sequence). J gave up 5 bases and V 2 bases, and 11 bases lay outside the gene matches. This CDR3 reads CASSLPPTSGGTEAFF. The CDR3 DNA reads TGTGCCAGCAGTTTACCACCTACGTCAGGGGGGACTGAAGCTTTCTTT.

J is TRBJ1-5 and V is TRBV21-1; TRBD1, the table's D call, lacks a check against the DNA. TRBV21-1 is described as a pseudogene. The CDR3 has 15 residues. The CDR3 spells CASSRRDNSNQPQHF. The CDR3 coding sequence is TGTGCCAGCAGCCGCCGGGACAATAGCAATCAGCCCCAGCATTTT.

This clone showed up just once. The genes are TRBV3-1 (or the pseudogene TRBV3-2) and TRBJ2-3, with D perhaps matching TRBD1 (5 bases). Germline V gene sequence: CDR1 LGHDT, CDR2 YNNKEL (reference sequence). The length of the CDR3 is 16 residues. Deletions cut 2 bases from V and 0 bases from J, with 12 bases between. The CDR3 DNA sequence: TGTGCCAGCAGCCAAATTGGGGCCCTAAGCACAGATACGCAGTATTTT. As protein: CASSQIGALSTDTQYF.

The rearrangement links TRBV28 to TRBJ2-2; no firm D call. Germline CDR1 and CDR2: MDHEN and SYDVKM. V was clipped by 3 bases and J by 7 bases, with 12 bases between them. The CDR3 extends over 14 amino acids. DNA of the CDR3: TGTGCCAGCAGTTTGCCAGCGACGGTCGGGGAGCTGTTTTTT. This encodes CASSLPATVGELFF. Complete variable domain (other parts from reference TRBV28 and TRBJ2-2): DVKVTQSSRYLVKRTGEKVFLECVQDMDHENMFWYRQDPGLGLRLIYFSYDVKMKEKGDIPEGYSVSREKKERFSLILESASTNQTSMYLCASSLPATVGELFFGEGSRLTVL.

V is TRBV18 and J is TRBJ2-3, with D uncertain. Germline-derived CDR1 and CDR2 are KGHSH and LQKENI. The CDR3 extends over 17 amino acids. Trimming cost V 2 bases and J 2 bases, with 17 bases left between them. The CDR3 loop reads CASSPTAPGTITDTQYF. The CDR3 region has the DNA TGTGCCAGCTCACCAACGGCGCCAGGCACCATCACAGATACGCAGTATTTT.

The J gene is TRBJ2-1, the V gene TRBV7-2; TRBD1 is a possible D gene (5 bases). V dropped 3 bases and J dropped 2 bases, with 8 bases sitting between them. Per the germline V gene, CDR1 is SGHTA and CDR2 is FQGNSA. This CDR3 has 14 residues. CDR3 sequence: CASSLARAYNEQFF. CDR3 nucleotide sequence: TGTGCCAGCAGCTTGGCCAGGGCCTACAATGAGCAGTTCTTC.

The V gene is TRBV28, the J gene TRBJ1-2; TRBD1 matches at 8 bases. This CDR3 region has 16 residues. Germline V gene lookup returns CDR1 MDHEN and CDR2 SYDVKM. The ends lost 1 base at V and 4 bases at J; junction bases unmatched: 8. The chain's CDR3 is CASSLFQGASGYGYTF. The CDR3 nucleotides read TGTGCCAGCAGTTTATTTCAGGGGGCGTCCGGCTATGGCTACACCTTC.

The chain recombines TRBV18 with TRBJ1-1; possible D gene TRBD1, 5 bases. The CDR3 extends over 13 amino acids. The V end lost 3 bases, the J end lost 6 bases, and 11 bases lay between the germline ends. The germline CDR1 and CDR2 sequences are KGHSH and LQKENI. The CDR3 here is CASSPSGTSEAFF. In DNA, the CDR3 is TGTGCCAGCTCACCTAGCGGGACTTCTGAAGCTTTCTTT.

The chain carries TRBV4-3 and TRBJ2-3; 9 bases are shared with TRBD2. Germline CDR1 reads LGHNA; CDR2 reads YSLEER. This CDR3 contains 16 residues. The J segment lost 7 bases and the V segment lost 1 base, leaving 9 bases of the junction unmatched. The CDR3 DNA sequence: TGCGCCAGCAGCCAAGTTTTTAGCGGGAGTGGGAATACGCAGTATTTT. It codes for CASSQVFSGSGNTQYF.

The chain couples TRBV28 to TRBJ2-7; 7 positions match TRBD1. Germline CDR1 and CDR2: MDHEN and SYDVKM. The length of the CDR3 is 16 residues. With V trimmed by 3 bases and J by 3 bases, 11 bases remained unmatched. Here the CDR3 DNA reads TGTGCCAGCAGTTTGACACCCGGGACAGACTACTACGAGCAGTACTTC. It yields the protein CASSLTPGTDYYEQYF.

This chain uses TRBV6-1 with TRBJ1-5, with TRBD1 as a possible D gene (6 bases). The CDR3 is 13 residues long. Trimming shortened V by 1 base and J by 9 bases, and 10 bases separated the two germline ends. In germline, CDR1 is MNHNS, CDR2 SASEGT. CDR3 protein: CASSEGWGLPQHF. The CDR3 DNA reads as TGTGCCAGCAGTGAAGGGTGGGGGCTGCCCCAGCATTTT.

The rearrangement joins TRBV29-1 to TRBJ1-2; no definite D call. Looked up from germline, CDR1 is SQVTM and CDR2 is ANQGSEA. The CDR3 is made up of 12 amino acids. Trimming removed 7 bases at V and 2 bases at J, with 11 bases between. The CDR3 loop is CSDRGENYGYTF. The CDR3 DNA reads TGCAGCGACCGCGGGGAAAACTATGGCTACACCTTC.

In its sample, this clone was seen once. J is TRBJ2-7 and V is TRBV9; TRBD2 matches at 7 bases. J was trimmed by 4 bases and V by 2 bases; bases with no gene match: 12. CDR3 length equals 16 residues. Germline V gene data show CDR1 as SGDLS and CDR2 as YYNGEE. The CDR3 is CASSVGLGGRAYEQYF. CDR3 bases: TGTGCCAGCAGCGTTGGGCTCGGCGGGAGAGCATACGAGCAGTACTTC.

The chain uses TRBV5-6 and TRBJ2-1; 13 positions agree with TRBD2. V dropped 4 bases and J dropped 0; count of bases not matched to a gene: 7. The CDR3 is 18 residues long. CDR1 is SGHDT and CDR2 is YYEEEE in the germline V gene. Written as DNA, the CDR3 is TGTGCCAGCAGCAGACTAGCGGGAGGCGTGAGCTCCTACAATGAGCAGTTCTTC. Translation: CASSRLAGGVSSYNEQFF.

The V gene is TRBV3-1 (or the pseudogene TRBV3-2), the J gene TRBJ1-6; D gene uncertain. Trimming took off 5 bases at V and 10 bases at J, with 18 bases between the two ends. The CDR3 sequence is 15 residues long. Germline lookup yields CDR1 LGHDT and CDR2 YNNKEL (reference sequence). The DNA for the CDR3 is TGTGCCAGCAGCTCCACCGGCGGCAGTACATCACCCCTCCACTTT. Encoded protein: CASSSTGGSTSPLHF.

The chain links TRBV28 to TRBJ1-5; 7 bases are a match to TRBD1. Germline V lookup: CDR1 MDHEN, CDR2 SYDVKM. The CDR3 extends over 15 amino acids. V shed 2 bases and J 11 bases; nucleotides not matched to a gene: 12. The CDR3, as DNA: TGTGCCAGCAGTTTACCGGGGACAGCCCTTTGGGCCCAGCATTTT. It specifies CASSLPGTALWAQHF.

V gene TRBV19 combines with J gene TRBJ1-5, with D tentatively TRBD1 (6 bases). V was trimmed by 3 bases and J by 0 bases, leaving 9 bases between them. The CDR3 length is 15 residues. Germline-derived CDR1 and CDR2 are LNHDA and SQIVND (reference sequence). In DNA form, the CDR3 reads TGTGCCAGTAGTATCGGGACAAATAGCAATCAGCCCCAGCATTTT. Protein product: CASSIGTNSNQPQHF. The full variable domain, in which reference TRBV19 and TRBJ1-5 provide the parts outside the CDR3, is DGGITQSPKYLFRKEGQNVTLSCEQNLNHDAMYWYRQDPGQGLRLIYYSQIVNDFQKGDIAEGYSVSREKKESFPLTVTSAQKNPTAFYLCASSIGTNSNQPQHFGDGTRLSIL.